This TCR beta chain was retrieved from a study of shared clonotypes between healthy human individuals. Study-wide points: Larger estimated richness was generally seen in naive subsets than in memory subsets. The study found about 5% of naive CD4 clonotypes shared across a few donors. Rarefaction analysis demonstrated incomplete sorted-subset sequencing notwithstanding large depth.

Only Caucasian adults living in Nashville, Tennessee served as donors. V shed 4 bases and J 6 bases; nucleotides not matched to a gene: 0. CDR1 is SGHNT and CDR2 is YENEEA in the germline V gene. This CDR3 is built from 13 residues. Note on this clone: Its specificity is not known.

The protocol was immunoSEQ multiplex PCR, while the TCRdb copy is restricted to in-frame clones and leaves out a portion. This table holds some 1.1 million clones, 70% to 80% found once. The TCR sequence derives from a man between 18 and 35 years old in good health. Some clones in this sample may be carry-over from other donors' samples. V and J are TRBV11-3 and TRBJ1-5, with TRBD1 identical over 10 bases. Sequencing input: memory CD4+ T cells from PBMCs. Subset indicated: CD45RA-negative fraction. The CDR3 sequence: CASSWTGGQPQHF. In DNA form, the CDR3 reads TGTGCCAGCAGCTGGACAGGGGGTCAGCCCCAGCATTTT.